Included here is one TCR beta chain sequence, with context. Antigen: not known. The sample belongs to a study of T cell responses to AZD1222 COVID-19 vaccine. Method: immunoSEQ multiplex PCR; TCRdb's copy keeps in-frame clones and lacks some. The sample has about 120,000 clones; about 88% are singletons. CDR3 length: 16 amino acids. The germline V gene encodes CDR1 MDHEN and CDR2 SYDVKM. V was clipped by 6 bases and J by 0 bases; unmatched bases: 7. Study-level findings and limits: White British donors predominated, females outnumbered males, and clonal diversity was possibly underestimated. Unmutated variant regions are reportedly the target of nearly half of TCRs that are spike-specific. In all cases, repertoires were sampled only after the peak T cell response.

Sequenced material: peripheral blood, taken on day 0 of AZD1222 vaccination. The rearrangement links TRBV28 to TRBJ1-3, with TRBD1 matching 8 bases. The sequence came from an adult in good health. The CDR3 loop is CASRRTGRSSGNTIYF. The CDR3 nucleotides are TGTGCCAGCAGGCGGACAGGGAGAAGCTCTGGAAACACCATATATTTT.